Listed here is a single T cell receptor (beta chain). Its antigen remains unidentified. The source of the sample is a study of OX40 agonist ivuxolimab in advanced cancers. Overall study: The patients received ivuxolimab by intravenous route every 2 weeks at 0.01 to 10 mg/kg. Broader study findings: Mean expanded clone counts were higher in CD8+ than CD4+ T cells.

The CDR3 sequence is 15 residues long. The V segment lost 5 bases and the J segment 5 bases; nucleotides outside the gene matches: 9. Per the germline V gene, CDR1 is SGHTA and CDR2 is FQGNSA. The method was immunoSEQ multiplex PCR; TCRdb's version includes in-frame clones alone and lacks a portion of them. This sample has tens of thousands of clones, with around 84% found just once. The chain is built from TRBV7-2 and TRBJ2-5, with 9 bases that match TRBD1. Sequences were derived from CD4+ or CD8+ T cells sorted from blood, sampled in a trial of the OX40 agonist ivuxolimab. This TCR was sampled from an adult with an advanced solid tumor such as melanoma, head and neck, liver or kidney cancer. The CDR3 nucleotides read TGTGCCAGCAGCATCACAGGGGGCATAGGGGAGACCCAGTACTTC. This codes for CASSITGGIGETQYF.